This T cell receptor beta chain was captured by sequencing in a study of cytomegalovirus exposure and HLA in healthy donors. General study findings and limits: Reports indicated that the classifier achieved high specificity and sensitivity in diagnosing cytomegalovirus status. Later analysis demonstrated an association between a missense DCLRE1C variant and TCR beta V- and J-gene trimming.

Details on this clone: Its antigen is still unknown.

In the PCR, 60 Vbeta and 13 Jbeta primers were used. Data came from immunoSEQ multiplex PCR; TCRdb stores just in-frame clones and leaves some out. The sample lists about 130,000 clones; just under 75% were seen once. V dropped 1 base and J dropped 0 bases, with 3 bases sitting between them. The CDR3 loop spans 14 amino acids. Looked up from germline, CDR1 is SEHNR and CDR2 is FQNEAQ (reference sequence). Sequencing was performed on PBMCs. This clonotype was obtained from a man aged 35 to 55 in good health and CMV-seropositive. V and J are TRBV7-9 and TRBJ2-2; no firm D call. CDR3 nucleotides: TGTGCCAGCAGCTTAGTAGCGAACACCGGGGAGCTGTTTTTT. Protein sequence: CASSLVANTGELFF. Variable domain in full (rest from reference TRBV7-9 and TRBJ2-2): DTGVSQNPRHKITKRGQNVTFRCDPISEHNRLYWYRQTLGQGPEFLTYFQNEAQLEKSRLLSDRFSAERPKGSFSTLEIQRTEQGDSAMYLCASSLVANTGELFFGEGSRLTVL.